This note documents a single T cell receptor beta chain sequence. Its antigen is undetermined. TCRdb's table, derived via immunoSEQ multiplex PCR, lists solely in-frame clones and lacks some. The sample carries around 24,000 clones, 74% recorded once. Peptide-pool stimulation followed by sequencing identified expanded antigen-specific CD4+ clonotypes in the ViraFEST assay. The culture ran for less than 12 days, and then CD4+ T cells were isolated. People in the vaccine group had not been infected with SARS-CoV-2 before, and their nucleocapsid antibodies were negative. This sample was taken from a study of vaccination effects on CD4 cells after COVID-19. V dropped 6 bases and J dropped 3 bases, with 18 bases sitting between them. This CDR3 is 15 amino acids long. Germline CDR1 and CDR2: MNHEY and SVGAGI.

The clonotype comes from a human donor who received a COVID-19 vaccine. The input for sequencing was CD4+ T cells from PBMCs cultured with SARS-CoV-2 spike peptides, taken before COVID-19 vaccination. The chain links TRBV6-5 to TRBJ2-7; weak D call: TRBD2 (6 bases). Here the CDR3 DNA reads TGTGCCAGCAGCCTTTACTCGGGACTCTACTACGAGCAGTACTTC. Its translation is CASSLYSGLYYEQYF.